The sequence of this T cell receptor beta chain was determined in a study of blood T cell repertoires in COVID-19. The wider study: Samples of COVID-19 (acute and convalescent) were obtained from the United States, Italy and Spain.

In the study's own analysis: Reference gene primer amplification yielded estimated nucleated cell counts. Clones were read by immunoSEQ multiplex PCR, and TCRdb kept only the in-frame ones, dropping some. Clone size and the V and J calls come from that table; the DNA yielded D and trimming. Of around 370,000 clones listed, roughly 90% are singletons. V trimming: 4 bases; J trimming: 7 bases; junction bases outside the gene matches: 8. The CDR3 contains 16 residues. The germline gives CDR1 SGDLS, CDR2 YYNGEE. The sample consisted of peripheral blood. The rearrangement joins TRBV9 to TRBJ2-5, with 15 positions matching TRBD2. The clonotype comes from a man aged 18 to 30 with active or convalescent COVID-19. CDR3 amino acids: CASSPPRTSGRGTQYF. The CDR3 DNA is TGTGCCAGCAGCCCTCCGCGGACTAGCGGGAGGGGGACCCAGTACTTC.